This T cell receptor (beta chain) comes out of a study of blood T cell repertoires in COVID-19. Study at large: Some COVID-19 samples were acute and others convalescent; all came from the United States, Italy and Spain. Sample material is recorded as cDNA or gDNA derived from T cells, B-cell-depleted T cells, or PBMCs.

This CDR3 comprises 15 residues. CDR1 is LGHDT, CDR2 YNNKEL, per germline (reference sequence). Trimming removed 2 bases from V and 2 bases from J, with 11 bases in between. The Seattle site enrolled patients during active infection and followed them longitudinally. Per the study methods: Reference gene primer amplification in the assay estimated nucleated cell counts. The table came from immunoSEQ multiplex PCR; TCRdb's copy has only in-frame clones and leaves some out. That table gives V, J and clone size, and the DNA gave D and trimming. In the table there are about 480,000 clones, 89% of which are singletons.

Source material: peripheral blood. J is TRBJ2-3 and V is TRBV3-1 (or the pseudogene TRBV3-2); weak D call: TRBD2 (5 bases). This TCR came from a young man with COVID-19, enrolled during active disease. As DNA, the CDR3 is TGTGCCAGCAGCCAAAGGCTAGCCTACACAGATACGCAGTATTTT. Protein sequence: CASSQRLAYTDTQYF.